The entry below describes one T cell receptor (beta chain). What this receptor recognizes is not known. No base quality information exists; no much larger clone differs at one position. This entry is derived from a study of shared clonotypes between healthy human individuals (dated by TCRdb to 2018 to 2020). With regard to the full study: A couple of women and three men aged 18 to 49 years were included in the cohort. The study deeply sequenced blood TCR repertoires of about 5 healthy adults to estimate repertoire size and the extent of clonotype sharing between individuals. Libraries were prepared and TCR repertoires were sequenced by different laboratories using diverse techniques, in order to increase sequencing depth and limit assay-specific biases. Each donor's leukapheresis produced roughly between about 0.8 and 8.9 billion PBMCs.

The donors were healthy, HIV-negative adults with no recently reported acute infections or vaccinations. Only Caucasian adults living in Nashville, Tennessee, USA were represented among the donors. For unsorted samples, 75 million to 90 million PBMCs were counted and genomic DNA was extracted with the QIAamp DNA Blood Mini kit. Blood was obtained by leukapheresis, after which PBMCs were separated by Ficoll-Histopaque density gradient centrifugation and cryopreserved in liquid nitrogen vapor phase. Using the deep immunoSEQ assay, TCR CDR3 regions were amplified from genomic DNA by multiplex PCR. Genomic DNA extracted from each cell subset was distributed evenly over all wells of several immunoSEQ 96-well plates, and each plate served as one replicate. For unsorted PBMC, roughly 330 ng of genomic DNA, equivalent to 30,000 to 35,000 T cell genomes, went into each replicate PCR. Ten immunoSEQ deep assay plates were used to sequence unsorted PBMC genomic DNA. Purified libraries were quantified with a Qubit 3.0 fluorometer, sized on a Bioanalyzer 2100, and re-quantified with the KAPA Library Quantification kit. Every immunoSEQ 96-well plate was sequenced on a separate single-read 150-cycle Illumina NextSeq 550 flow cell. On the study's bioinformatics: Because the immunoSEQ output held only junctional sequences and lacked quality scores, the filtering could not match the filtering applied to full-length reads. Sequences were annotated with PyIR, a Python wrapper for IgBLAST v1.9, and V/J genes and CDR3 were assigned using IMGT germline references. Any read was removed if the V/J assignment was weak (E-value above 1e-6), the CDR3 was missing, or the read contained stop codons, out-of-frame junctions, or ambiguous translated residues. V3J clonotypes were defined as sequences sharing the same inferred V gene, J gene, and CDR3 amino acid sequence. To compute the percentage overlap between repertoires, the number of shared unique clonotypes was divided by the size of the smaller repertoire. RTK rarefaction, the Chao1 estimator, and Recon v2.1 estimates of unobserved clonotypes were used to assess repertoire richness. TCRdb carries this immuneACCESS record with in-frame sequences only. Its versions omit some clonotypes, under half of them owing to an unresolved V gene in the studies checked, with the rest unexplained. The V and J calls and clone size are taken from that table; D and trimming were inferred from the DNA. The sample records hundreds of thousands of clones, around three quarters of which are singletons. 12% of the sample comes from the top ten.

Results the study describes overall, beyond this receptor: Only blood was sampled, and tissue TCR repertoires likely differ from those in blood. The small number of donors limited the genetic and exposure-history diversity represented. Based on pairwise subsampling, the degree of clonotype sharing among donors was expected to be affected by sequencing depth.

The CDR1 and CDR2 encoded by the germline V gene are SGDLS and YYNGEE. The CDR3 covers 17 residues, taking in both the cysteine and the phenylalanine. Of all the DNA, just the CDR3 is kept, 51 bases in frame from base 1. V gives up 6 bases and J gives up 5 bases, and the segment between their germline ends measures 23 bases. What was sequenced was PBMCs. This chain joins TRBV9 to TRBJ2-2; the D assignment is uncertain and may be TRBD1 or TRBD2, with 8 bases supporting each. The source is a middle-aged woman in good health. Some clones in this sample may be carry-over from other donors' samples. The DNA sequence reads TGTGCCAGCACCCGACAGGGGATTTCGGGAGGGACCGGGGAGCTGTTTTTT. This codes for CASTRQGISGGTGELFF.